The 21 T cell receptor beta chains given below trace back to one sample, sequenced in a study of lymphopenia after photon versus proton radiotherapy. Profiled with immunoSEQ multiplex PCR; TCRdb holds only in-frame clones, not every one. Here the sample spans tens of thousands of clones, roughly 93% being singletons. The sample in question was peripheral blood, obtained from a patient treated with photon-based radiotherapy. Receptors originate from an older woman with pancreatic cancer.

The rearrangement uses TRBV28 and TRBJ1-5; D not resolved. The CDR3 sequence is 12 residues long. V was trimmed by 1 base and J by 8 bases, leaving 6 bases between them. Germline loops: CDR1 MDHEN, CDR2 SYDVKM. Written as DNA, the CDR3 is TGTGCCAGCAGTTTATTGTACGAGCCCCAGCATTTT. Translating it yields CASSLLYEPQHF.

The rearrangement uses TRBV6-5 and TRBJ2-7, with 11 bases matching TRBD2. The CDR3 is 15 amino acids. Germline loops: CDR1 MNHEY, CDR2 SVGAGI. The ends lost 1 base at V and 2 bases at J; junction bases unmatched: 1. CDR3 residues: CASSYFSGRAYEQYF. In nucleotides, the CDR3 is TGTGCCAGCAGTTACTTTAGCGGGAGGGCCTACGAGCAGTACTTC.

CDR3: CASSRPPGTDTQYF. DNA for the CDR3: TGTGCCAGCAGTAGGCCCCCCGGCACAGATACGCAGTATTTT. This chain joins TRBV6-1 and TRBJ2-3, with D uncertain. Trimming pared 5 bases from V and 1 base from J, leaving 10 bases between. The CDR3 is 14 amino acids. Per germline, CDR1 MNHNS and CDR2 SASEGT.

The CDR3 region is CASSQDRLGSQETQYF. CDR3 DNA sequence: TGTGCCAGCAGCCAAGATCGACTGGGCAGCCAAGAGACCCAGTACTTC. The V and J genes are TRBV4-2 and TRBJ2-5; D uncertain. Germline V gives CDR1 LGHNA, CDR2 YNFKEQ. V was clipped by 0 bases and J by 1 base, with 12 bases between them. This CDR3 is 16 amino acids long.

This chain links TRBV29-1 with TRBJ1-2; 9 nucleotides line up with TRBD1. CDR1 and CDR2 from the germline V gene are SQVTM and ANQGSEA. The trim removed 2 bases at V and 5 bases at J, leaving 9 bases unmatched. This CDR3 is 15 amino acids long. DNA of the CDR3: TGCAGCGTTGAATCCCGGACAGGGGAATTATATGGCTACACCTTC. It yields the protein CSVESRTGELYGYTF.

This clone was seen just once. V gene TRBV6-1 combines with J gene TRBJ1-2, with D uncertain. The V end was cut by 0 bases, the J end by 0 bases, with 5 bases between. This CDR3 has 14 residues. Germline V CDR1 and CDR2: MNHNS, SASEGT. This CDR3 is CASSEAMTNYGYTF. CDR3 DNA: TGTGCCAGCAGTGAAGCGATGACTAACTATGGCTACACCTTC.

The gene calls are TRBV19 and TRBJ1-4; D might be TRBD1 (5 bases). The ends were cut back, 9 bases at V and 2 bases at J, with 16 bases in the middle. CDR1 and CDR2 from the germline V gene are LNHDA and SQIVND (reference sequence). This CDR3 is 15 amino acids long. CDR3 loop: CASSVGAGTNEKLFF. The CDR3 DNA reads as TGTGCCAGCTCTGTCGGGGCGGGGACTAATGAAAAACTGTTTTTT.

The chain links TRBV5-5 to TRBJ1-5; TRBD1 is a possible D gene (5 bases). Germline V gene data show CDR1 as SGHKS and CDR2 as YYEKEE (reference sequence). Trimming pared 2 bases from V and 3 bases from J, leaving 15 bases between. This CDR3 is 16 amino acids long. CDR3 loop: CASSLDLRGPNQPQHF. In nucleotides, the CDR3 is TGTGCCAGCAGCTTAGACCTTCGGGGCCCCAATCAGCCCCAGCATTTT. Full variable domain (rest looked up from reference TRBV5-5 and TRBJ1-5): DAGVTQSPTHLIKTRGQQVTLRCSPISGHKSVSWYQQVLGQGPQFIFQYYEKEERGRGNFPDRFSARQFPNYSSELNVNALLLGDSALYLCASSLDLRGPNQPQHFGDGTRLSIL.

The rearrangement links TRBV5-4 to TRBJ2-2; D perhaps matches TRBD2 (6 bases). CDR1 and CDR2 from the germline V gene are SGHNT and YYREEE (reference sequence). V lost 0 bases to trimming and J lost 2 bases, with 11 bases between them. The CDR3 runs to 16 residues. CDR3: CASSLVGGANTGELFF. CDR3 nucleotides: TGTGCCAGCAGCTTGGTGGGCGGGGCAAACACCGGGGAGCTGTTTTTT.

This clone was seen only once. The chain has TRBV28 and TRBJ2-1; the match to TRBD2 covers 8 bases. Germline CDR1 MDHEN, CDR2 SYDVKM. The CDR3 has 15 residues. With V trimmed by 6 bases and J by 0 bases, 4 bases remained unmatched. In DNA, the CDR3 is TGTGCCAGCAGGTCCGGGACTAGCTCCTACAATGAGCAGTTCTTC. Translation gives CASRSGTSSYNEQFF.

This chain connects TRBV19 to TRBJ1-5; D gene uncertain. CDR3 length equals 14 residues. Trimming took off 5 bases at V and 4 bases at J, with 12 bases between the two ends. Germline V gene lookup returns CDR1 LNHDA and CDR2 SQIVND (reference sequence). CDR3 bases: TGTGCCAGTAGTTGGAGCAGAACAAATCAGCCCCAGCATTTT. It yields the protein CASSWSRTNQPQHF.

This chain connects TRBV18 to TRBJ2-5; maybe TRBD2 (5 bases). The CDR3 has 13 amino acids. The V end lost 6 bases, the J end lost 0 bases, and 8 bases lay between the germline ends. Germline values: CDR1 KGHSH, CDR2 LQKENI. CDR3 protein: CASSVDYQETQYF. The CDR3 DNA reads as TGTGCCAGCTCCGTGGACTACCAAGAGACCCAGTACTTC.

This chain links TRBV10-3 with TRBJ2-6; 7 bases are shared with TRBD2. Trimming took 3 bases from V and 1 from J; bases not matched to a gene: 6. This CDR3 is built from 17 residues. Germline CDR1 and CDR2: ENHRY and SYGVKD. This CDR3 is CAISDPGLGSGANVLTF. DNA of the CDR3: TGTGCCATCAGTGACCCAGGACTAGGATCTGGGGCCAACGTCCTGACTTTC.

The chain carries TRBV28 and TRBJ2-7; D might be TRBD1 (5 bases). V was trimmed by 1 base and J by 4 bases, leaving 26 bases between them. Germline CDR1 MDHEN, CDR2 SYDVKM. This CDR3 is built from 19 residues. CDR3 in DNA: TGTGCCAGCAGTTTATTTGGGTTTGGGGCAGCCAACCTTGGGTACGAGCAGTACTTC. Amino acid sequence: CASSLFGFGAANLGYEQYF.

The gene calls are TRBV5-1 and TRBJ2-3, with TRBD2 matching 10 bases. CDR1 and CDR2 (germline): SGHRS, YFSETQ. The CDR3 length is 18 residues. The trim removed 0 bases at V and 9 bases at J, leaving 16 bases unmatched. The CDR3 reads CASSLGVSSGRTRDTQYF. The CDR3 DNA reads TGCGCCAGCAGCTTGGGAGTGAGTAGCGGGAGGACCCGAGACACGCAGTATTTT.

This sequence joins TRBV9 and TRBJ2-3, with TRBD2 matching 11 bases. Germline CDR1 is SGDLS and CDR2 is YYNGEE. The CDR3 is made up of 14 amino acids. V shed 6 bases and J 3 bases; nucleotides not matched to a gene: 3. This CDR3 is CASNSGRGTDTQYF. The CDR3 coding sequence is TGTGCCAGCAATAGCGGGAGGGGGACAGATACGCAGTATTTT.

The DNA for the CDR3 is TGTGCCAGCAGCCTGGGGGGAGCGGGAGTTAGCGAGCAGTACTTC. It translates to CASSLGGAGVSEQYF. The chain carries TRBV5-5 and TRBJ2-7; 8 bases are a match to TRBD2. Germline CDR1 reads SGHKS; CDR2 reads YYEKEE (reference sequence). The CDR3 is 15 amino acids. V was pared by 4 bases and J by 6 bases, with 12 bases of the junction left unmatched.

V is TRBV6-1 and J is TRBJ2-5; 9 nucleotides line up with TRBD1. The CDR3 consists of 14 residues. In germline, CDR1 is MNHNS, CDR2 SASEGT. V shed 5 bases, J shed 4 bases, and the junction held 5 bases outside the gene matches. This CDR3 reads CASSTGGAGETQYF. The CDR3 DNA reads as TGTGCCAGCAGTACAGGGGGCGCGGGAGAGACCCAGTACTTC.

V gene TRBV19 combines with J gene TRBJ2-3, with 7 bases aligning to TRBD1. CDR1 and CDR2 from the germline V gene are LNHDA and SQIVND (reference sequence). V was pared by 6 bases and J by 4 bases, with 10 bases of the junction left unmatched. This CDR3 is 15 amino acids long. The CDR3 reads CASSQDRVGADTQYF. The CDR3 DNA reads TGTGCCAGTAGCCAAGACAGGGTGGGTGCAGATACGCAGTATTTT.

The CDR3 bases are TGTGCCAGCAGCTCCGGCCTTGTTGGTGAGAACACTGAAGCTTTCTTT. Translating it yields CASSSGLVGENTEAFF. The chain combines TRBV28 with TRBJ1-1, with unresolved D. Per germline, CDR1 MDHEN and CDR2 SYDVKM. The CDR3 is made up of 16 amino acids. Trimming cost V 6 bases and J 1 base, with 18 bases left between them.

V and J are TRBV2 and TRBJ1-2, with 7 bases identical to TRBD1. The CDR3 runs to 16 residues. Germline V gene lookup returns CDR1 SNHLY and CDR2 FYNNEI. The V gene end was trimmed by 1 base and the J gene end by 0 bases; junction bases not matched to a gene: 5. The CDR3 DNA is TGTGCCAGCAGTGAAGGGTCCCAGGGGGCTAACTATGGCTACACCTTC. The encoded protein is CASSEGSQGANYGYTF.